This T cell receptor (beta chain) comes out of a study of CD8 T cells in Susac syndrome. Reverse transcription of 0.5 to 1 ug RNA used random hexamers. TCR beta CDR3 was amplified by immunoSEQ multiplex PCR. This amplification extended across 54 Vbeta and 13 Jbeta segments. MiXCR, run by TCRdb on the immunoSEQ multiplex PCR reads, gives a single entry per CDR3 protein. The sample lists just over 80,000 distinct CDR3 sequences, 90% to 95% seen once, with roughly 0.24% in the top ten. V gave up 0 bases and J gave up 4 bases, with 10 bases separating them. Germline V lookup: CDR1 MGHRA, CDR2 YSYEKL. This CDR3 has 14 residues.

This clonotype was obtained from a human donor in good health. Sequenced sample: CD8+ T cells from PBMCs. The chain recombines TRBV4-1 with TRBJ2-7, with D possibly called TRBD1 or TRBD2 (6 bases each). The CDR3 coding sequence is TGCGCCAGCAGCCAAGAGGGGGGCCCATACGAGCAGTACGTC. Translated: CASSQEGGPYEQYV.